This TCR beta chain was recorded in a study of metastatic and nonmetastatic thyroid tumors. The overall study: Patients with malignant and benign thyroid disease provided blood and tumor or nodule tissue, whose repertoires were compared.

No treatment of any kind had been given to any patient before thyroid surgery. A word on this clone: Its matching antigen is unknown.

Whole-study results and caveats: Across blood and tumor, TCR beta diversity in malignant thyroid tumors was reportedly significantly higher than in benign nodules.

Study processing details: A distant-metastasis classifier for papillary thyroid cancer was built using CDR3 differences across clinicopathological groups. From the PCR reads, TCRdb re-called clones with MiXCR. The V and J calls, along with clone size, are taken from TCRdb and not from the paper's own processing. The data hold around 23,000 clones, with around 26% observed a single time. Material: blood. The clonotype originates from a male donor with papillary thyroid cancer or a benign thyroid nodule (not recorded which). Some clones in this sample may be carry-over from other donors' samples.

The CDR3 protein is CASSAHKFQWGNTQYF. Here the CDR3 DNA reads TGTGCCAGCTCGGCGCACAAGTTCCAGTGGGGGAACACGCAGTATTTT. The chain uses TRBV27 and TRBJ2-3; D may be TRBD1 or TRBD2 (5 bases each). The CDR3 has 16 amino acids. Germline V gives CDR1 MNHEY, CDR2 SMNVEV (reference sequence). V lost 8 bases, J lost 9 bases, and 27 bases lay in between.